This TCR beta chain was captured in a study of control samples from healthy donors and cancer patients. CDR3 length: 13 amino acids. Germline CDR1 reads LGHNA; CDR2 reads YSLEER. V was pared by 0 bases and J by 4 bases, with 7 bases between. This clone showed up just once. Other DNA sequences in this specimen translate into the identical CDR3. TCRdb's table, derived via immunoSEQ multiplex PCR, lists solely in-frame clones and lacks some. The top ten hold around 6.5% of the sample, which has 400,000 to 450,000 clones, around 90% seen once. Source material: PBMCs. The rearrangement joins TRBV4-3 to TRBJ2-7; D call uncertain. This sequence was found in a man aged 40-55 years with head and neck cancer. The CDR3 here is CASSQEGGYEQYF. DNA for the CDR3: TGCGCCAGCAGCCAAGAAGGTGGTTACGAGCAGTACTTC.